This T cell receptor (beta chain) was obtained from a study of T cell changes during pregnancy in multiple sclerosis. The V and J ends lost 1 base and 1 base respectively, with 12 bases between them. From germline, CDR1 is MDHEN and CDR2 SYDVKM. The CDR3 consists of 16 residues. This table comes from immunoSEQ multiplex PCR, and its TCRdb copy is limited to in-frame clones, with some not included. The table lists more than 40,000 clones, around 93% of them singletons, with roughly 4.7% in the top ten. Sequenced material: CD8+ T cells from peripheral blood mononuclear cells, taken in the first trimester of pregnancy. The chain couples TRBV28 to TRBJ2-3; D remains ambiguous. This receptor was identified in a female donor with multiple sclerosis, enrolled in a pregnancy study. The CDR3 region has the DNA TGTGCCAGCAGTTTATATGTCGGCAGCGGCACAGATACGCAGTATTTT. It codes for CASSLYVGSGTDTQYF.